The source of this TCR beta chain is a study of control samples from healthy donors and cancer patients (dated by TCRdb to about 2020). The germline V gene encodes CDR1 SEHNR and CDR2 FQNEAQ (reference sequence). The CDR3, from cysteine to phenylalanine, totals 14 residues. Only CDR3 DNA is held: 42 bases, read in frame from base 1. Deletion took 5 bases off V and 4 bases off J, with a span of 13 bases between the germline ends. Library method: the immunoSEQ multiplex PCR assay. Held by TCRdb, this immuneACCESS table contains in-frame sequences only and omits some clones. Under half of the omission traces to an unresolved V gene where checked; the cause of the rest is unknown. The sample table holds roughly 100,000 clones, of which around 89% were seen once. The leading ten clones occupy approximately 7.8% of the sample. Of note for this clone: Its cognate antigen has yet to be identified. Nothing much larger sits one base from this clone, and base qualities are not available.

Sequencing was done on a sample of blood. This sequence originates from a man younger than 45 in good health. In this chain, TRBV7-9 is recombined with TRBJ2-3; the D region may be TRBD1 or TRBD2, each matching 5 bases equally. The CDR3: CASSRTRDADTQYF. The nucleotides read TGTGCCAGCAGCCGGACCCGGGACGCAGATACGCAGTATTTT.